These 30 T cell receptor beta chains were all obtained from the same sample, sequenced in a study of T cell responses to AZD1222 COVID-19 vaccine. Using immunoSEQ multiplex PCR, the repertoire was profiled, and TCRdb retains in-frame clones only, with some absent. The sample yields tens of thousands of clones, around 84% seen once. The specimen comprised peripheral blood, sampled on day 0 of AZD1222 vaccination. The receptors come from an adult in good health.

V and J are TRBV3-1 (or the pseudogene TRBV3-2) and TRBJ2-1; 9 bases agree with TRBD1. Germline trimming cut 1 base from V and 7 bases from J; bases unmatched to any gene: 5. Looked up from germline, CDR1 is LGHDT and CDR2 is YNNKEL (reference sequence). The CDR3 covers 15 residues. In nucleotides, the CDR3 is TGTGCCAGCAGCCAAGCGGGACAGGGTGGGAATGAGCAGTTCTTC. Translation: CASSQAGQGGNEQFF.

The gene calls are TRBV30 and TRBJ2-5; TRBD2 matches at 12 bases. Germline V CDR1 and CDR2: GTSNPN, SVGIG (reference sequence). The CDR3 sequence is 13 residues long. J was trimmed by 7 bases and V by 3 bases; bases with no gene match: 3. The CDR3 loop reads CAWSSLAGGTQYF. The CDR3 nucleotides are TGTGCCTGGAGCTCACTAGCGGGGGGGACCCAGTACTTC.

The genes are TRBV19 and TRBJ2-1; 9 bases are shared with TRBD2. V trimming: 5 bases; J trimming: 6 bases; junction bases outside the gene matches: 8. Looked up from germline, CDR1 is LNHDA and CDR2 is SQIVND (reference sequence). The CDR3 is 15 amino acids. The DNA of the CDR3 is TGTGCCAGTAGTGCCCAGCGGGGGGTGGGCAATGAGCAGTTCTTC. As protein: CASSAQRGVGNEQFF.

Of note for this clone: At one end, the junction sequence differs from germline, possibly due to a read error. V is TRBV6-5 and J is TRBJ2-2; 8 bases are a match to TRBD1. Germline CDR1 is MNHEY and CDR2 is SVGAGI. This CDR3 has 15 residues. CDR3: CASSPPTGATGELLF. CDR3 coding DNA: TGTGCCAGCAGTCCACCGACAGGGGCCACCGGGGAGCTGCTTTTT.

The J gene is TRBJ1-2, the V gene TRBV29-1; D is uncertain. The germline V and J ends were trimmed by 1 base and 4 bases, with 10 bases remaining between them. Looked up from germline, CDR1 is SQVTM and CDR2 is ANQGSEA. This CDR3 spans 13 amino acids. The CDR3 coding sequence is TGCAGCGTTGAAGGTTCGAGGGTCTATGGCTACACCTTC. Translation gives CSVEGSRVYGYTF.

The V gene is TRBV30, the J gene TRBJ1-4; D uncertain. CDR3 length: 13 residues. Trimming left V 4 bases short and J 3 bases short, with 9 bases between. Germline CDR1 GTSNPN, CDR2 SVGIG (reference sequence). The CDR3 loop is CAWTWGPNEKLFF. The CDR3 coding sequence is TGTGCCTGGACCTGGGGTCCTAATGAAAAACTGTTTTTT.

Concerning this clone itself: Other DNA variants within this sample encode the same CDR3. This sequence joins TRBV11-2 and TRBJ1-3, with D unclear. CDR1 SGHAT and CDR2 FQNNGV come from the germline V gene. The CDR3 totals 12 residues. Trimming pared 1 base from V and 2 bases from J, leaving 0 bases between. The CDR3 reads CASSLAGNTIYF. CDR3 nucleotide sequence: TGTGCCAGCAGCTTAGCTGGAAACACCATATATTTT.

V is TRBV14 and J is TRBJ2-5, with D maybe TRBD2 (5 bases). V was clipped by 1 base and J by 2 bases, with 8 bases between them. Germline V gene sequence: CDR1 SGHDN, CDR2 FVKESK. The CDR3 spans 14 residues. The CDR3 reads CASSQVRGQETQYF. The CDR3 DNA sequence: TGTGCCAGCAGCCAAGTACGGGGACAAGAGACCCAGTACTTC. Full variable domain (missing parts from reference TRBV14 and TRBJ2-5): EAGVTQFPSHSVIEKGQTVTLRCDPISGHDNLYWYRRVMGKEIKFLLHFVKESKQDESGMPNNRFLAERTGGTYSTLKVQPAELEDSGVYFCASSQVRGQETQYFGPGTRLLVL.

The chain carries TRBV27 and TRBJ2-7, with 8 bases matching TRBD2. Germline-derived CDR1 and CDR2 are MNHEY and SMNVEV (reference sequence). This CDR3 has 17 amino acids. The trim removed 0 bases at V and 4 bases at J, leaving 11 bases unmatched. For the CDR3, the DNA is TGTGCCAGCAGTTTATCGAGTCCAGCGGGAGTGCAATACGAGCAGTACTTC. Translated: CASSLSSPAGVQYEQYF.

The genes are TRBV30 and TRBJ1-2, with 7 nucleotides matching TRBD1. Germline-derived CDR1 and CDR2 are GTSNPN and SVGIG (reference sequence). V lost 4 bases and J lost 7; bases outside the gene matches: 12. This CDR3 contains 14 residues. This CDR3 reads CAWIRDRGFAGYTF. The CDR3 DNA follows: TGTGCCTGGATTCGGGACAGAGGATTTGCTGGCTACACCTTC.

The J gene is TRBJ2-7, the V gene TRBV27; 8 bases map to TRBD1. J gave up 0 bases and V 5 bases, and 12 bases lay outside the gene matches. This CDR3 is built from 17 residues. Germline CDR1 and CDR2: MNHEY and SMNVEV (reference sequence). The CDR3 loop is CASSRLSGGPFSYEQYF. CDR3 nucleotides: TGTGCCAGCAGTCGCCTGTCAGGGGGCCCCTTCTCCTACGAGCAGTACTTC.

The chain combines TRBV29-1 with TRBJ1-2, with D possibly being TRBD1 (5 bases). CDR1 and CDR2 from the germline V gene are SQVTM and ANQGSEA. Trimming cost V 6 bases and J 5 bases, with 10 bases left between them. The CDR3 runs 11 residues. The CDR3 DNA reads TGCAGCGTCGCATCAGGGTATGGCTACACCTTC. The encoded protein is CSVASGYGYTF. The variable domain in full, with the rest retrieved from reference TRBV29-1 and TRBJ1-2, is SAVISQKPSRDICQRGTSLTIQCQVDSQVTMMFWYRQQPGQSLTLIATANQGSEATYESGFVIDKFPISRPNLTFSTLTVSNMSPEDSSIYLCSVASGYGYTFGSGTRLTVV.

The chain carries TRBV7-9 and TRBJ1-1; TRBD1 might be the D (6 bases). The CDR3 has 14 amino acids. The germline V and J ends were trimmed by 3 bases and 1 base, with 9 bases remaining between them. The germline gives CDR1 SEHNR, CDR2 FQNEAQ (reference sequence). The DNA of the CDR3 is TGTGCCAGCAGCTTGGGGACACCGAACACTGAAGCTTTCTTT. It is translated as CASSLGTPNTEAFF.

V usage is TRBV6-5 and J usage is TRBJ2-2; D possibly matches TRBD1 or TRBD2 (5 bases each). The germline V and J ends were trimmed by 11 bases and 2 bases, with 15 bases remaining between them. The CDR3 has 14 residues. Germline CDR1 reads MNHEY; CDR2 reads SVGAGI. The CDR3 region has the DNA TGTGCCCGAGGGACGGGATCCAACACCGGGGAGCTGTTTTTT. This gives the protein CARGTGSNTGELFF.

This rearrangement joins TRBV2 to TRBJ1-1; no reliable D call. Trimming pared 4 bases from V and 3 bases from J, leaving 6 bases between. The germline V gene encodes CDR1 SNHLY and CDR2 FYNNEI. The CDR3 length is 12 residues. CDR3 in DNA: TGTGCCAGCAGTGGCAGGCACACTGAAGCTTTCTTT. Amino acid sequence: CASSGRHTEAFF.

This clone came up once. The V and J genes are TRBV12-3 or TRBV12-4 and TRBJ2-7; TRBD2 is a possible D gene (7 bases). The ends were cut back, 10 bases at V and 3 bases at J, with 13 bases in the middle. The CDR3 length is 12 residues. The CDR3 bases are TGTGCCACCGCGGGGGACAACTACGAGCAGTACTTC. Translated: CATAGDNYEQYF.

V is TRBV5-1 and J is TRBJ2-3; 11 bases line up with TRBD2. Germline-derived CDR1 and CDR2 are SGHRS and YFSETQ. The CDR3 runs to 15 residues. The trim removed 4 bases at V and 4 bases at J, leaving 5 bases unmatched. The CDR3 bases are TGCGCCAGCAGCACTAGCGGGGGCCCACCAGATACGCAGTATTTT. Its translation: CASSTSGGPPDTQYF.

The J gene is TRBJ1-2, the V gene TRBV18; TRBD1 aligns across 7 bases. After removal of 4 bases from V and 5 bases from J, the junction contained 4 bases not matched to a gene. The germline CDR1 and CDR2 sequences are KGHSH and LQKENI. This CDR3 is built from 13 residues. Written as DNA, the CDR3 is TGTGCCAGCTCACTTCGACAGGGATATGGCTACACCTTC. Translating gives CASSLRQGYGYTF.

This chain uses TRBV14 with TRBJ2-7; possibly TRBD1 or TRBD2 for D (5 bases each). V lost 3 bases and J 3 bases, leaving 15 bases between the germline ends. There are 15 residues in the CDR3. Germline CDR1 and CDR2: SGHDN and FVKESK. CDR3 nucleotides: TGTGCCAGCAGCCACCGGGACCAATTTAACTACGAGCAGTACTTC. It encodes CASSHRDQFNYEQYF.

V gene TRBV10-2 combines with J gene TRBJ2-1; D is uncertain. The germline CDR1 and CDR2 sequences are WSHSY and SAAADI. The CDR3 contains 10 residues. Trimming stripped 9 bases from V and 12 bases from J, with 12 bases between. The DNA of the CDR3 is TGCGCCAGTACGAATGTGACGCAGTTCTTC. Encoded protein: CASTNVTQFF.

The chain employs TRBV6-5 and TRBJ1-2; 11 nucleotides align to TRBD1. The CDR3 length is 14 residues. CDR1 is MNHEY and CDR2 is SVGAGI in the germline V gene. J lost 4 bases, V lost 4 bases, and 2 bases had no gene match. The CDR3 DNA follows: TGTGCCAGCAGTTTGGGACAGGGGGTCTATGGCTACACCTTC. Translation: CASSLGQGVYGYTF.

This clone was found a few times. This rearrangement joins TRBV6-5 to TRBJ1-2, with D tentatively TRBD1 (5 bases). There are 14 residues in the CDR3. The V gene lost 6 bases and the J gene lost 5 bases, with 16 bases spanning the gap. The germline V gene encodes CDR1 MNHEY and CDR2 SVGAGI. DNA for the CDR3: TGTGCCAGCAGGCCCTACCGGGGGGAATATGGCTACACCTTC. This encodes CASRPYRGEYGYTF.

A single count supports this clone. The chain combines TRBV7-2 with TRBJ1-1; D not resolved. The length of the CDR3 is 16 residues. Trimming left V 2 bases short and J 2 bases short, with 15 bases between. Germline CDR1 SGHTA, CDR2 FQGNSA. The CDR3: CASSLRRAVGNTEAFF. The CDR3 coding sequence is TGTGCCAGCAGCTTAAGGAGGGCTGTAGGAAACACTGAAGCTTTCTTT.

V is TRBV28 and J is TRBJ1-2; D remains unclear. Per the germline V gene, CDR1 is MDHEN and CDR2 is SYDVKM. This CDR3 region has 13 residues. The V end was cut by 5 bases, the J end by 7 bases, with 14 bases between. The CDR3 reads CASSPGGHLGYTF. The CDR3 DNA is TGTGCCAGCAGTCCCGGCGGCCACCTTGGCTACACCTTC.

The chain is built from TRBV20-1 and TRBJ2-1; 7 bases agree with TRBD1. V shed 3 bases, J shed 2 bases, and the junction held 7 bases outside the gene matches. The germline V gene has CDR1 DFQATT and CDR2 SNEGSKA (reference sequence). The CDR3 runs to 15 residues. The CDR3 region has the DNA TGCAGTGCTAGTCCCGGGGACAGCCCCTACAATGAGCAGTTCTTC. Protein: CSASPGDSPYNEQFF.

The chain joins TRBV6-5 to TRBJ1-2; weak D call: TRBD1 (5 bases). This CDR3 contains 14 residues. Trimming shortened V by 6 bases and J by 4 bases, and 15 bases separated the two germline ends. The V gene's germline CDR1 is MNHEY and CDR2 SVGAGI. This chain's CDR3 is CASSKGVGSYGYTF. The CDR3 DNA is TGTGCCAGCAGCAAAGGGGTGGGATCCTATGGCTACACCTTC.

V and J are TRBV10-2 and TRBJ1-5; D unresolved. CDR1 and CDR2 from the germline V gene are WSHSY and SAAADI. V lost 2 bases and J lost 7, with 15 bases in between. The CDR3 runs to 15 residues. CDR3 coding DNA: TGCGCCAGCAGTGAGGACCCGACATTAGGGCAGCCCCAGCATTTT. Translation: CASSEDPTLGQPQHF.

J is TRBJ1-6 and V is TRBV6-2 or TRBV6-3; 9 bases fit TRBD1. Germline CDR1 and CDR2: MNHEY and SVGEGT. With 4 bases clipped from V and 10 bases from J, the junction kept 14 bases outside the gene matches. There are 17 residues in the CDR3. Here the CDR3 reads CASSLPGPGQGGSPLHF. In DNA, the CDR3 is TGTGCCAGCAGTTTACCCGGTCCGGGACAGGGAGGCTCACCCCTCCACTTT.

The chain combines TRBV5-5 with TRBJ1-3, with D uncertain. Germline assignment: CDR1 SGHKS and CDR2 YYEKEE (reference sequence). The CDR3 loop spans 13 amino acids. Trimming stripped 8 bases from V and 2 bases from J, with 11 bases between. This chain's CDR3 is CASKRPTGNTIYF. The DNA of the CDR3 is TGTGCCAGTAAACGGCCTACTGGAAACACCATATATTTT.

The V and J genes are TRBV25-1 and TRBJ2-7; 10 bases are a match to TRBD2. Germline loops: CDR1 MGHDK, CDR2 SYGVNS. The CDR3 length is 13 residues. The trim removed 4 bases at V and 4 bases at J, leaving 1 base unmatched. In DNA form, the CDR3 reads TGTGCCAGCAGTGGTAGCGGGAGGTACGAGCAGTACTTC. Amino acids: CASSGSGRYEQYF.